The 2 T cell receptor beta chains reported below all come from one sample, sequenced in a study of T-cell reconstitution after alpha-beta-depleted transplantation in children. Unique molecular identifiers tagged the TCRbeta library. TCRdb re-analysed the PCR reads in MiXCR, keeping a single row per CDR3 protein. Here the sample spans approximately 270,000 distinct CDR3 sequences, 9.9% being singletons. Sequenced material: PBMCs from the stem cell graft donor, taken from the stem cell graft. The receptors were sampled from a human donor who donated a stem cell graft to a child with SCID.

The J gene is TRBJ2-2, the V gene TRBV9; D tentatively fits TRBD1 or TRBD2 (6 bases each). Germline CDR1 SGDLS, CDR2 YYNGEE. Trimming took off 0 bases at V and 7 bases at J, with 16 bases between the two ends. CDR3 size: 16 residues. CDR3 protein: CASSVARGEIFGELFF. As DNA, the CDR3 is TGTGCCAGCAGCGTAGCGAGGGGGGAGATTTTCGGGGAGCTGTTTTTT.

This clonotype was detected a few times. The chain couples TRBV11-2 to TRBJ1-2; TRBD1 agrees at 10 bases. This CDR3 region has 15 residues. V gave up 4 bases and J gave up 4 bases; unmatched junction bases: 6. Per germline, CDR1 SGHAT and CDR2 FQNNGV. The CDR3 nucleotides are TGTGCCAGCAGCTGGGGGGGGACAGGGGCCTATGGCTACACCTTC. The encoded protein is CASSWGGTGAYGYTF.